This T cell receptor (beta chain) was profiled in a study of T-cell memory formation after mild COVID-19. Study outcomes and limitations: Cross-reactive memory apparently joined, as some responding clones appeared in pre-infection memory.

MiXCR, run by TCRdb on the 5' RACE reads, gives a single entry per CDR3 protein. The sample lists 250,000 to 350,000 distinct CDR3 sequences, roughly 21% seen once, with roughly 20% in the top ten. V shed 3 bases and J shed 2 bases, with 14 bases lying between them. Germline lookup yields CDR1 MNHEY and CDR2 SVGAGI. The length of the CDR3 is 15 residues. A word on this clonotype: What it binds is not known.

This clonotype originated in a man aged 18 to 30 who had mild COVID-19 (a few samples of this study predate the infection). Cell type and time point are not known. Sequencing was carried out using PBMCs or a T cell subset sorted from them (not recorded which). V usage is TRBV6-5 and J usage is TRBJ2-7; TRBD1 or TRBD2 may be the D gene (6 bases each). CDR3 in DNA: TGTGCCAGCAGTTATTCGTCGGGGGCCCCCTACGAGCAGTACTTC. Encoded protein: CASSYSSGAPYEQYF.